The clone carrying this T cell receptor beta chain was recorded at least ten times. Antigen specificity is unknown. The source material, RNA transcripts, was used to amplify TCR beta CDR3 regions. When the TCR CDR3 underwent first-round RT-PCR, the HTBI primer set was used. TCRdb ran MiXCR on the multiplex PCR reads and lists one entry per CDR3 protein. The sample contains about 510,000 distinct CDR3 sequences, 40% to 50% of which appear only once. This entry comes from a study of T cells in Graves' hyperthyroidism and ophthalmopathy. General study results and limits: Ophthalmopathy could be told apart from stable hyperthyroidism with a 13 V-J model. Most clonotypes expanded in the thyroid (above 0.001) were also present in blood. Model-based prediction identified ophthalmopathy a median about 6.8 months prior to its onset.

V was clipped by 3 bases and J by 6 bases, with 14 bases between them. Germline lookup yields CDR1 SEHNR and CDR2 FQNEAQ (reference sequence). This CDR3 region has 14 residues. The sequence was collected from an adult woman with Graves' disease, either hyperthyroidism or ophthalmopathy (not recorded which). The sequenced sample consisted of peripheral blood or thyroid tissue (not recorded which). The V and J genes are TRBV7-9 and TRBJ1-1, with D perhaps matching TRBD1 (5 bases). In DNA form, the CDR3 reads TGTGCCAGCAGCTTGGGGGAAACGTACTCTGAAGCTTTCTTT. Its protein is CASSLGETYSEAFF.